This entry lists 9 T cell receptor beta chains sequenced from one sample in a study of T-cell reconstitution after alpha-beta-depleted transplantation in children. The authors prepared the TCRbeta library with unique molecular identifiers. TCRdb reanalysed the PCR reads using MiXCR and keeps one entry per CDR3 protein. The sample shows about 640,000 distinct CDR3 sequences, under 15% of them seen only once. Sequencing was performed on PBMCs, mostly from graft donor cells, taken 360 days after TCRalphabeta/CD19-depleted stem cell transplant. The receptors stem from a male patient under 18 who had a stem cell transplant for acute myeloid leukemia, so the T cells may come from the graft donor.

This clonotype was observed a handful of times. The chain joins TRBV5-1 to TRBJ2-4; tentatively, D is TRBD2 (6 bases). The V gene lost 4 bases and the J gene lost 1 base, with 21 bases spanning the gap. Germline CDR1 and CDR2: SGHRS and YFSETQ. The CDR3 is 18 amino acids. The CDR3 here is CASSPTKGRDWAKNIQYF. CDR3 in DNA: TGCGCCAGCAGCCCAACGAAGGGGCGGGATTGGGCCAAAAACATTCAGTACTTC.

The chain carries TRBV29-1 and TRBJ1-2; D not certain. This CDR3 contains 12 residues. The V gene's germline CDR1 is SQVTM and CDR2 ANQGSEA. Trimming took 8 bases from V and 3 from J, leaving 13 bases between them. As DNA, the CDR3 is TGCAGCTCGTGGCGCCGGGACTATGGCTACACCTTC. Protein: CSSWRRDYGYTF.

V gene TRBV12-3 or TRBV12-4 combines with J gene TRBJ2-1; D remains ambiguous. The V gene lost 0 bases and the J gene lost 3 bases, with 12 bases spanning the gap. The CDR3 has 16 residues. The CDR3 spells CASSLAPPRNYNEQFF. The CDR3 region has the DNA TGTGCCAGCAGTTTAGCGCCACCGAGAAACTACAATGAGCAGTTCTTC.

In this sample, this clonotype turned up a few times. The DNA of the CDR3 is TGTGCCAGCAGCTTCCGTCCAGGGACAGGTGATAGCAATCAGCCCCAGCATTTT. Its protein is CASSFRPGTGDSNQPQHF. The chain is built from TRBV7-8 and TRBJ1-5; TRBD1 agrees at 8 bases. The trim removed 3 bases at V and 0 bases at J, leaving 10 bases unmatched. Germline V gene data show CDR1 as SGHVS and CDR2 as FQNEAQ. The CDR3 length is 18 residues.

This clonotype was seen a few times. This chain joins TRBV6-2 or TRBV6-3 and TRBJ2-2; 10 bases are a match to TRBD1. CDR3 length equals 19 residues. J lost 4 bases, V lost 7 bases, and 18 bases had no gene match. Germline-derived CDR1 and CDR2 are MNHEY and SVGEGT. For the CDR3, the DNA is TGTGCCAGCACTAGAACAAGCCCGGGACAGGGGAGAATCACCGGGGAGCTGTTTTTT. It encodes CASTRTSPGQGRITGELFF.

The chain uses TRBV11-2 and TRBJ1-5, with D unclear. CDR1 SGHAT and CDR2 FQNNGV come from the germline V gene. The CDR3 sequence is 17 residues long. V lost 0 bases, J lost 2 bases, and 14 bases lay in between. For the CDR3, the DNA is TGTGCCAGCAGCTTAGAATCCAATAGACTCGGCAATCAGCCCCAGCATTTT. Encoded protein: CASSLESNRLGNQPQHF. Full variable domain (outside the CDR3, taken from reference TRBV11-2 and TRBJ1-5): EAGVAQSPRYKIIEKRQSVAFWCNPISGHATLYWYQQILGQGPKLLIQFQNNGVVDDSQLPKDRFSAERLKGVDSTLKIQPAKLEDSAVYLCASSLESNRLGNQPQHFGDGTRLSIL.

This clonotype was picked up many times. The rearrangement uses TRBV6-5 and TRBJ2-3, with 9 nucleotides matching TRBD2. V was pared by 2 bases and J by 0 bases, with 3 bases of the junction left unmatched. The CDR3 loop spans 16 amino acids. Germline V lookup: CDR1 MNHEY, CDR2 SVGAGI. CDR3 sequence reads: CASSYPSGTSTDTQYF. For the CDR3, the DNA is TGTGCCAGCAGTTACCCTAGCGGGACAAGCACAGATACGCAGTATTTT.

This clonotype showed up just a few times. The chain is built from TRBV12-3 or TRBV12-4 and TRBJ2-5; D is unclear. Trimming shortened V by 2 bases and J by 0 bases, and 13 bases separated the two germline ends. The CDR3 totals 16 residues. CDR3 coding DNA: TGTGCCAGCAGTTTACGAGTACGGACGTACCAAGAGACCCAGTACTTC. It specifies CASSLRVRTYQETQYF.

The gene calls are TRBV7-2 and TRBJ1-1; D uncertain. CDR1 and CDR2 (germline): SGHTA, FQGNSA. Deletions cut 4 bases from V and 4 bases from J, with 10 bases between. The length of the CDR3 is 13 residues. CDR3 DNA sequence: TGTGCCAGCAGCTCCCTGGGCGGCACTGAAGCTTTCTTT. It specifies CASSSLGGTEAFF. Supplemented by reference TRBV7-2 and TRBJ1-1, the full variable domain reads GAGVSQSPSNKVTEKGKDVELRCDPISGHTALYWYRQSLGQGLEFLIYFQGNSAPDKSGLPSDRFSAERTGGSVSTLTIQRTQQEDSAVYLCASSSLGGTEAFFGQGTRLTVV.